The present TCR beta chain was sequenced within a study of blood T cell repertoires in COVID-19. Germline CDR1 MGHRA, CDR2 YSYEKL. This CDR3 is 16 amino acids long. The ends lost 1 base at V and 2 bases at J; junction bases unmatched: 6. The method was immunoSEQ multiplex PCR; TCRdb's version includes in-frame clones alone and lacks a portion of them. Of roughly 500,000 clones in the sample, roughly nine tenths are singletons; the top ten hold 7% to 10%. The material sequenced was PBMCs or T cells enriched from blood (not recorded which). The chain combines TRBV4-1 with TRBJ2-7, with 9 bases that match TRBD2. This TCR derives from a woman aged 55-70 years who had recovered from COVID-19. The CDR3: CASSQGYLAGTYEQYF. Here the CDR3 DNA reads TGCGCCAGCAGCCAAGGGTACCTAGCGGGGACCTACGAGCAGTACTTC.